This T cell receptor (beta chain) was sequenced in a study of kidney transplant recipient with SARS-CoV-2 infection. This clonotype has more than one count but fewer than ten. TCRdb re-called the reads through MiXCR, storing one row per CDR3 protein. This table has under 250,000 distinct CDR3 sequences, under 35% appearing once. The CDR3 sequence is 14 residues long. V shed 5 bases, J shed 10 bases, and the junction held 13 bases outside the gene matches. CDR1 and CDR2 (germline): MNHEY, SVGAGI. Sequenced here: a blood sample, sampled at baseline and on roughly day 110 from a kidney transplant recipient. The V and J genes are TRBV6-5 and TRBJ1-1; 7 positions match TRBD1. This sequence was found in a young adult male patient who had COVID-19 and was a kidney transplant recipient. The graft donor may account for some of the T cells. The CDR3, as DNA: TGTGCCAGCAGTCCGGGACAGACTCTCAGGCCAGCTTTCTTT. As protein: CASSPGQTLRPAFF.